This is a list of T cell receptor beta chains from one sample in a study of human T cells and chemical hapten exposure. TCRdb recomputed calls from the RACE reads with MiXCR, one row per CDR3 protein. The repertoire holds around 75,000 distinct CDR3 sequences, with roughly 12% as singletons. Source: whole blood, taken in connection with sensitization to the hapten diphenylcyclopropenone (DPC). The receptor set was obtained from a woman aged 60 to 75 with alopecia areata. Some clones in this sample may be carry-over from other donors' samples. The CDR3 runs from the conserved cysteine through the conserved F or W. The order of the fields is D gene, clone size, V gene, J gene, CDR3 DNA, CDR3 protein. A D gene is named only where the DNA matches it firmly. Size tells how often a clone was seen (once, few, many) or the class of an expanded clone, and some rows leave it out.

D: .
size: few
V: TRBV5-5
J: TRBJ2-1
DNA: TGTGCCAGCAGCTCACCGGGCTCCTCCGAACGGGAGCAGTTCTTC
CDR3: CASSSPGSSEREQFF

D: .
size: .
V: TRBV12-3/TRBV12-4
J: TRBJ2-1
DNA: TGTGCCAGCAGTCCCCTAGGCTCCTACAATGAGCAGTTCTTC
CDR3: CASSPLGSYNEQFF

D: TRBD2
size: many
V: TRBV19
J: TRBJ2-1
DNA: TGTGCCAGTAGTACCGGGACTAGCCATAATCAGCAGTTCTTC
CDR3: CASSTGTSHNQQFF

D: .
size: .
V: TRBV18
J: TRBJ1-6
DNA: TGTGCCAGCTCACTTCAGGAGTTTCCACCCCTCCACTTT
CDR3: CASSLQEFPPLHF

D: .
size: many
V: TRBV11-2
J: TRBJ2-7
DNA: TGTGCCAGCAGCTTTGTCCGCGGGGGCGGCGAGCAGTACTTC
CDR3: CASSFVRGGGEQYF

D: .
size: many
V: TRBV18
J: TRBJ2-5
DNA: TGTGCCAGCTCACCACGGTTAGTCGACGGAAGGAAGGAGACCCAGTACTTC
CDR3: CASSPRLVDGRKETQYF

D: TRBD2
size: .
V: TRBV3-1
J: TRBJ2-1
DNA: TGTGCCAGCAGCCAACCGGGACTAGCGGGGGAGCAGTTCTTC
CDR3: CASSQPGLAGEQFF

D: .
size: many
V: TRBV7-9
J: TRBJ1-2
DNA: TGTGCCAGCAGCCTAGACAGTAACTATGGCCACACCTTC
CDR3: CASSLDSNYGHTF

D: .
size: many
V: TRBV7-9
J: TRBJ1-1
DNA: TGTGCCAGCAGCTTTGTCAGGGACTTCGCTGAAGCTTTCTTT
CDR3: CASSFVRDFAEAFF

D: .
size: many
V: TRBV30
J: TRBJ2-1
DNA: TGTGCCTGGAGTCTCGGGACATCAAATGAGCAGTTCTTC
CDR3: CAWSLGTSNEQFF

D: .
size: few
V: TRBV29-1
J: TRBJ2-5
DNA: TGCAGCGTTGTCGGGTACCAAGAGACCCAGTACTTC
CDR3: CSVVGYQETQYF

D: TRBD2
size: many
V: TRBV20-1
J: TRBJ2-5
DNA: TGCAGTGCTAGTGGGGGACTAGCGGGGAACCAAGAGACCCAGTACTTC
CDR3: CSASGGLAGNQETQYF

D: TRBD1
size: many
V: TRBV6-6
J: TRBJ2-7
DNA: TGTGCCAGCAGTTACTCCCCACCAGGACAGGGCTACGAGCAGTACTTC
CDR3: CASSYSPPGQGYEQYF

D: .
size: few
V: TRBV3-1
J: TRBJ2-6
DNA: TGTGCCAGCACTCTCTCTGGGGCCAACGTCCTGACTTTC
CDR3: CASTLSGANVLTF

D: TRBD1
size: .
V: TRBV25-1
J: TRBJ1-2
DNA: TGTGCCAGTAGTGAGGGGCTCCAGGGGGCGAAGAACTATGGCTACACCTTC
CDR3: CASSEGLQGAKNYGYTF